This TCR beta chain was captured by sequencing in a study of shared clonotypes between healthy human individuals. Study findings and constraints: Measured sharing among donors was expected to vary with sequencing depth. Against clonotypes common to all four donors, non-shared ones had lower generation probabilities.

CD45RO-negative, CCR7-positively selected cells formed the naive CD8 fraction, excluding terminally differentiated effector memory CD45RA+ cells. Assay execution proceeded at the deep level. Sequencing used immunoSEQ multiplex PCR; TCRdb keeps in-frame clones, though not all of them. The sample has approximately 1.9 million clones, around 93% seen once; the top ten hold about 1.7%. This clone was observed a single time. Its antigen is not known. Losses at the gene ends were 4 bases for V and 5 bases for J; bases not matched to a gene: 5. The CDR3 extends over 15 amino acids. Germline CDR1 LNHDA, CDR2 SQIVND (reference sequence).

Sequenced sample: naive CD8+ T cells from PBMCs. The receptor was isolated from a man aged 18 to 30 in good health. Some clones in this sample may be carry-over from other donors' samples. J is TRBJ2-2 and V is TRBV19, with TRBD1 matching over 9 bases. The CDR3 region is CASSTSGQGTGELFF. DNA of the CDR3: TGTGCCAGTAGTACTTCGGGACAGGGAACCGGGGAGCTGTTTTTT.